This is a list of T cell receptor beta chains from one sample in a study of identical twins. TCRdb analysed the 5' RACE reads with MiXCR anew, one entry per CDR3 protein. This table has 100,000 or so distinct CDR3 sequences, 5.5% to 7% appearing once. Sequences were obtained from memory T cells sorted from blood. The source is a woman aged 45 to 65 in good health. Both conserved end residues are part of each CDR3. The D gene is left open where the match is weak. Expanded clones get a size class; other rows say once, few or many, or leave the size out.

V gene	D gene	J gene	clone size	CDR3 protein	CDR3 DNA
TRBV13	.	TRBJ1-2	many	CASSLGDTIRYGYTF	TGTGCCAGCAGCTTAGGAGACACCATTCGCTATGGCTACACCTTC
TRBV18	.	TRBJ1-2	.	CASSPRQLNNYGYTF	TGTGCCAGCTCACCGCGGCAACTCAACAACTATGGCTACACCTTC
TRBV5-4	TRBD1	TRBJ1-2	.	CASSRPGGAYGYTF	TGTGCCAGCAGTCGTCCAGGGGGCGCGTATGGCTACACCTTC
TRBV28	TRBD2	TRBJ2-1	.	CASSTRTKTSGRGGEQFF	TGTGCCAGCAGTACACGAACTAAGACTAGCGGGAGGGGGGGAGAGCAGTTCTTC
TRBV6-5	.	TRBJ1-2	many	CASSRLGSGYTF	TGTGCCAGCAGTCGACTAGGCAGTGGCTACACCTTC
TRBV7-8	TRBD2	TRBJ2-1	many	CASSLLAGIFNEQFF	TGTGCCAGCAGCTTACTAGCGGGGATCTTCAATGAGCAGTTCTTC
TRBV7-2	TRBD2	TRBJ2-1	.	CASSLALSGLTDNEQFF	TGTGCCAGCAGCTTAGCGCTCTCGGGACTAACGGACAATGAGCAGTTCTTC
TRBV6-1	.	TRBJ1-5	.	CASSEDVSGQPQHF	TGTGCCAGCAGTGAAGATGTGTCGGGTCAGCCCCAGCATTTT
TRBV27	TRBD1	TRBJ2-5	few	CAVRGHEQETQYF	TGTGCCGTGAGGGGGCACGAACAAGAGACCCAGTACTTC
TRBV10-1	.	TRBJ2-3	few	CASSESMGNTQYF	TGCGCCAGCAGTGAGTCGATGGGGAATACGCAGTATTTT
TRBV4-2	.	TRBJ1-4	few	CASSPSGSATNEKLFF	TGTGCCAGCAGCCCCTCCGGGAGTGCAACTAATGAAAAACTGTTTTTT
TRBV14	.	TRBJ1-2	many	CASSLKENSPYGYTF	TGTGCCAGCAGCCTAAAGGAAAACAGCCCATATGGCTACACCTTC
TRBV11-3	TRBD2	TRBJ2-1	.	CASSLGGEGEQFF	TGTGCCAGCAGCCTCGGGGGGGAGGGTGAGCAGTTCTTC
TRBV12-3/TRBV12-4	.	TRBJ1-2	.	CASRPRGGGFSYTF	TGTGCCAGCAGGCCCCGCGGGGGCGGGTTTAGCTACACCTTC
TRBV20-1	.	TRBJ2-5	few	CSASPPTGYQETQYF	TGCAGTGCTAGTCCCCCCACCGGGTACCAAGAGACCCAGTACTTC
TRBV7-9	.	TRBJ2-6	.	CASSTSGANVLTF	TGTGCCAGCAGCACCTCTGGGGCCAACGTCCTGACTTTC
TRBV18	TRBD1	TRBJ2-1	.	CASSPVQGRNEQFF	TGTGCCAGCTCACCGGTACAGGGGCGGAATGAGCAGTTCTTC
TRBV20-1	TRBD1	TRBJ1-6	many	CSARDRGESPLHF	TGCAGTGCTCGGGACAGGGGGGAATCACCCCTCCACTTT
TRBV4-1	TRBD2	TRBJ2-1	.	CASSQDSGSGSYNEQFF	TGCGCCAGCAGCCAAGATAGCGGTAGCGGGAGCTACAATGAGCAGTTCTTC
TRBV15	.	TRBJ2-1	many	CATSRENRPPGNEQFF	TGTGCCACCAGCAGGGAAAATAGACCCCCCGGTAATGAGCAGTTCTTC